This note documents a single TCR beta chain sequence. No antigen is known for it. One end of the junction varies from germline; a read error may be responsible. The data were obtained in a study of tumor and adjacent non-tumor tissue in lung cancer. Three rounds of nested PCR, following a modified ARM-PCR protocol, produced the TCRbeta library. TCRdb reanalysed the multiplex PCR reads using MiXCR and keeps one entry per CDR3 protein. The sample consists of some 100,000 distinct CDR3 sequences, around three fifths of them appearing once. This sample's RNA came from whole unsorted tissue. The normal lung tissue was taken more than 3 cm from the tumor edge. Donors were chemotherapy-naive, newly diagnosed lung cancer surgical patients in China, August–November 2014. Points from the study as a whole: Compared with tumor, normal lung showed significantly lower TCR diversity.

The clonotype was recovered from a man younger than 40 with non-small cell lung cancer. The source material was distant non-tumor lung tissue.

The CDR3 reads CASSFDSSGADVPTF. CDR3 coding DNA: TGTGCCAGCAGTTTCGACAGCTCTGGGGCCGACGTCCCGACTTTC. The V gene is TRBV6-2 or TRBV6-3, the J gene TRBJ2-6; TRBD1 is a possible D gene (5 bases). The CDR3 is 15 residues long. Germline CDR1 MNHEY, CDR2 SVGEGT.